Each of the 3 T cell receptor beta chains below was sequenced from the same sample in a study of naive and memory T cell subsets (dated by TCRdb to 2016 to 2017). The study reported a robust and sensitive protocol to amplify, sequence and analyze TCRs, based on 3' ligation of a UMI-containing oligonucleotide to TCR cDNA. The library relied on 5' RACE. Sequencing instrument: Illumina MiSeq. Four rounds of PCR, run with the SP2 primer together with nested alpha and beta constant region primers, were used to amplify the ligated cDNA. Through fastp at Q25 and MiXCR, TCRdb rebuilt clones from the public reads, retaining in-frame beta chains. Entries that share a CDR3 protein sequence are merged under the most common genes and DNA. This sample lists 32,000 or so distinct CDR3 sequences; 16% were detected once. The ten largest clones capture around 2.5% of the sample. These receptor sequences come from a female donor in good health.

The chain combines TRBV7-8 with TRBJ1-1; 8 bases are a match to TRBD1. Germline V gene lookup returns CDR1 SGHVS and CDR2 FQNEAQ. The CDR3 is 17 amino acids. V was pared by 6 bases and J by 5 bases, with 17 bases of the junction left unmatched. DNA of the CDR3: TGTGCCAGCAGTCACAGCAGGGACAGGAGCGGAGGGACTGAAGCTTTCTTT. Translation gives CASSHSRDRSGGTEAFF.

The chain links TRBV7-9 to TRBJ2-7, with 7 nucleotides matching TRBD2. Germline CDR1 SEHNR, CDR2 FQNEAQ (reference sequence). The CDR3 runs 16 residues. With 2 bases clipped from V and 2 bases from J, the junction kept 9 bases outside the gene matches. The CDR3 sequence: CASSLSSSGRTYEQYF. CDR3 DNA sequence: TGTGCCAGCAGCTTAAGTTCTAGCGGCCGAACCTACGAGCAGTACTTC.

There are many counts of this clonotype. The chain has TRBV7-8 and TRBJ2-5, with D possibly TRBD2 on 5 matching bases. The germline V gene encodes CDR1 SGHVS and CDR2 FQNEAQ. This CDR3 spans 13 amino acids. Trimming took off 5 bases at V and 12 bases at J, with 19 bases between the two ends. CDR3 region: CASSHSQAAQKYF. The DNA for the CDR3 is TGTGCCAGCAGCCACTCCCAAGCGGCTCAAAAGTACTTC.